This T cell receptor (beta chain) was observed in a study of blood T cell repertoires in COVID-19. For the study at large: From T cells, B-cell-depleted T cells, or PBMCs came the material, which was cDNA or gDNA.

The authors' processing: Scientists estimated how many nucleated cells there were by amplifying reference gene primers. The assay was immunoSEQ multiplex PCR, and TCRdb's table has in-frame clones only and misses some. That table gives V, J and clone size, and the DNA gave D and trimming. Found here are some 240,000 clones, 80% to 90% of them singletons; the top ten hold 10%. The CDR3 runs to 16 residues. In germline, CDR1 is KGHDR, CDR2 SFDVKD. The trim removed 4 bases at V and 0 bases at J, leaving 3 bases unmatched. Seattle-derived patients entered the study during active infection and were followed longitudinally.

Sequencing input: peripheral blood. The rearrangement joins TRBV24-1 to TRBJ2-1, with TRBD2 matching 9 bases. This clonotype originated in a woman between 65 and 79 years old with COVID-19, enrolled during active disease. CDR3 sequence: CATSDQLAGSYNEQFF. The CDR3, as DNA: TGTGCCACCAGTGACCAACTAGCGGGCTCCTACAATGAGCAGTTCTTC.